This TCR beta chain originates from a study of blood T cell repertoires in COVID-19. Study information: From the United States, Italy and Spain came samples of acute and convalescent COVID-19.

V dropped 5 bases and J dropped 0; count of bases not matched to a gene: 1. The CDR3 contains 14 residues. Germline V gives CDR1 LNHDA, CDR2 SQIVND (reference sequence). In the original workflow: Nucleated cell counts were estimated from reference gene primer amplification. Clones were sequenced by immunoSEQ multiplex PCR, and TCRdb holds only the in-frame ones, with some missing. The V and J calls and the clone size are those of that table, but D and trimming were determined from the DNA. The sample lists about 200,000 clones, approximately 80% occurring once. The sequencing input was peripheral blood. The chain employs TRBV19 and TRBJ2-1; 7 nucleotides agree with TRBD2. The sequence was obtained from a man in his sixties with COVID-19, enrolled during active disease. The CDR3 protein is CASSERDSYNEQFF. The DNA for the CDR3 is TGTGCCAGTAGTGAGCGGGACTCCTACAATGAGCAGTTCTTC.